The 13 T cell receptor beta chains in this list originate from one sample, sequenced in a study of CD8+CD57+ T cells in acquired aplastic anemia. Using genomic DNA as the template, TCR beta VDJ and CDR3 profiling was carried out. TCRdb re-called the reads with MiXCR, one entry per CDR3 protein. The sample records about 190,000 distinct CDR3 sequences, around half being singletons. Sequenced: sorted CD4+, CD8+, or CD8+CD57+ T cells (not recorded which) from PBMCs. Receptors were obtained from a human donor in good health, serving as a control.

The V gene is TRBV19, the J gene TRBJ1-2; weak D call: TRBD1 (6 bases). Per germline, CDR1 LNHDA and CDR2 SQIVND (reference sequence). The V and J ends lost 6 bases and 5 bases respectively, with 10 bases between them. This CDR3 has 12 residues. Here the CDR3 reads CASRPGVYGYTF. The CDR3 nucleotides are TGTGCCAGTAGACCAGGGGTTTATGGCTACACCTTC.

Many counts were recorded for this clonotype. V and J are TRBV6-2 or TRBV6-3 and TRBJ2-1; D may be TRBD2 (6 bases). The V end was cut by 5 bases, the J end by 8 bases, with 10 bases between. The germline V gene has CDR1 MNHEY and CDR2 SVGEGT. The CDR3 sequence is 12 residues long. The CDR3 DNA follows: TGTGCCAGCAGTCCACGACTAGATGAGCAGTTCTTC. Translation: CASSPRLDEQFF.

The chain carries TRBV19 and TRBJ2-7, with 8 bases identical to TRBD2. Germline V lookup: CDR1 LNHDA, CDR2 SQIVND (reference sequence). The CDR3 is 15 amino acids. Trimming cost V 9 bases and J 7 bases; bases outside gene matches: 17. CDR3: CASSLGTLGGGEQYF. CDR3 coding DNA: TGTGCCAGCAGTTTGGGGACTCTCGGGGGGGGGGAGCAGTACTTC.

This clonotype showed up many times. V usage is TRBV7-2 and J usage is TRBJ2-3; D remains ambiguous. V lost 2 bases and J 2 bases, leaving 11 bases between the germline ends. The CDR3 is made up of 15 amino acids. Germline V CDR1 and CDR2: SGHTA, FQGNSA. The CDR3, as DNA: TGTGCCAGCAGCTTATCGGCTCCCCCCACAGATACGCAGTATTTT. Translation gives CASSLSAPPTDTQYF.

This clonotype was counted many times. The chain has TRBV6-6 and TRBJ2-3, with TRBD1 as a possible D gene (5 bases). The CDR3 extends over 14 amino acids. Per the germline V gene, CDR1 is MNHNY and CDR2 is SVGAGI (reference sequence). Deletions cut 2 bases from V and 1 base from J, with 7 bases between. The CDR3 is CASSYRGGTDTQYF. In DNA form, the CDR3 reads TGTGCCAGCAGTTACAGGGGCGGCACAGATACGCAGTATTTT.

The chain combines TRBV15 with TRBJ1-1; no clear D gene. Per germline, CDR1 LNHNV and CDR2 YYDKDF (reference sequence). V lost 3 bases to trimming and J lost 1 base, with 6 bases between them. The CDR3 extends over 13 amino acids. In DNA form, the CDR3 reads TGTGCCACCAGCAGTACCTGGAACACTGAAGCTTTCTTT. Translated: CATSSTWNTEAFF.

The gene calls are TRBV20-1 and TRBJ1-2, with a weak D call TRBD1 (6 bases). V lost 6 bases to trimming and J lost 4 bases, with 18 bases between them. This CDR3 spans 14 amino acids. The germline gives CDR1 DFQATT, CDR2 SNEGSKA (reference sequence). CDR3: CSATFEGVVYGYTF. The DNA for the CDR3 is TGCAGTGCCACCTTTGAGGGGGTAGTCTATGGCTACACCTTC.

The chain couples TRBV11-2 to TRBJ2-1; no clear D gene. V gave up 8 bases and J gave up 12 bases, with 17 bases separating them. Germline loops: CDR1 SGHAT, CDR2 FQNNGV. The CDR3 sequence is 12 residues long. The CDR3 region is CASGPGMLVQFF. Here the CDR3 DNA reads TGTGCCAGCGGCCCTGGGATGTTGGTGCAGTTCTTC.

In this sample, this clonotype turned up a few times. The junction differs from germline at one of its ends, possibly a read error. CDR3 bases: TGTGCCAGCAGGGACCGGACAGGGATTACCTATAATTCACTCCTCCACTTT. Amino acid sequence: CASRDRTGITYNSLLHF. The V gene is TRBV28, the J gene TRBJ1-6; 8 bases fit TRBD1. Looked up from germline, CDR1 is MDHEN and CDR2 is SYDVKM. CDR3 length: 17 amino acids. The full variable domain, its missing parts supplied by reference TRBV28 and TRBJ1-6, is DVKVTQSSRYLVKRTGEKVFLECVQDMDHENMFWYRQDPGLGLRLIYFSYDVKMKEKGDIPEGYSVSREKKERFSLILESASTNQTSMYLCASRDRTGITYNSLLHFGNGTRLTVT.

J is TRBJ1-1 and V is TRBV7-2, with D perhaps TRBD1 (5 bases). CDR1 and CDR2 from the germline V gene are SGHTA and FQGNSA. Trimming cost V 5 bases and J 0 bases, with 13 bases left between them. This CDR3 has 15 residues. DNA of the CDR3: TGTGCCAGCAGCCCCGCGGGGGGTTTGAACACTGAAGCTTTCTTT. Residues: CASSPAGGLNTEAFF.

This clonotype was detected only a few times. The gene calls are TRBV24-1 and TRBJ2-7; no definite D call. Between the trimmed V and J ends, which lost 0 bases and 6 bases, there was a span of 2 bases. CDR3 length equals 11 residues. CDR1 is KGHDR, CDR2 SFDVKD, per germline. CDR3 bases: TGTGCCACCAGTGATTTGGTCGAGCAGTACTTC. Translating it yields CATSDLVEQYF.

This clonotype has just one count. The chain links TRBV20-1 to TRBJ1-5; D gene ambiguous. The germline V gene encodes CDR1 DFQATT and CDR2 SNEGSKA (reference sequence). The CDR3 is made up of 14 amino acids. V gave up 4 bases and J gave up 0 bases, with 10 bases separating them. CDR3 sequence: CSAISRYSNQPQHF. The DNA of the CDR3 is TGCAGTGCTATATCTCGCTATAGCAATCAGCCCCAGCATTTT.

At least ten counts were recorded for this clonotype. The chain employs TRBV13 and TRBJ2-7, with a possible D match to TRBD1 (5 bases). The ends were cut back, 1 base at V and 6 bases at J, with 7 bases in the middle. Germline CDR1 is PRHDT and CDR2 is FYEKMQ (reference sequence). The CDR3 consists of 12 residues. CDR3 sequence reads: CASSLEGAEQYF. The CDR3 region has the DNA TGTGCCAGCAGCTTAGAAGGGGCCGAGCAGTACTTC.